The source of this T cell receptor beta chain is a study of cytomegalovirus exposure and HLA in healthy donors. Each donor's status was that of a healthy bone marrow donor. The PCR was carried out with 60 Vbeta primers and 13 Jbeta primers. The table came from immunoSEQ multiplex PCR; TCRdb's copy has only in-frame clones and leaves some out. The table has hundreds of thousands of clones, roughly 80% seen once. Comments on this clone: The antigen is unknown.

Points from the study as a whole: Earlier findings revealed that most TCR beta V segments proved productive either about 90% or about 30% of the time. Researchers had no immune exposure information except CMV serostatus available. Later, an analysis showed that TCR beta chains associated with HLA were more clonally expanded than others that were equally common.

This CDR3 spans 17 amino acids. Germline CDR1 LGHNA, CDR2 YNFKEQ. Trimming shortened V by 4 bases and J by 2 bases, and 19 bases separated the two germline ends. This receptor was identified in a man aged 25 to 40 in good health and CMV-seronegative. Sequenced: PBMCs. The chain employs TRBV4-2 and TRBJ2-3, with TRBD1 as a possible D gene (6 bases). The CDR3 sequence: CASSPLTRGGSTDTQYF. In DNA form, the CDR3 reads TGTGCCAGCAGCCCGCTTACCAGGGGTGGCTCCACAGATACGCAGTATTTT.